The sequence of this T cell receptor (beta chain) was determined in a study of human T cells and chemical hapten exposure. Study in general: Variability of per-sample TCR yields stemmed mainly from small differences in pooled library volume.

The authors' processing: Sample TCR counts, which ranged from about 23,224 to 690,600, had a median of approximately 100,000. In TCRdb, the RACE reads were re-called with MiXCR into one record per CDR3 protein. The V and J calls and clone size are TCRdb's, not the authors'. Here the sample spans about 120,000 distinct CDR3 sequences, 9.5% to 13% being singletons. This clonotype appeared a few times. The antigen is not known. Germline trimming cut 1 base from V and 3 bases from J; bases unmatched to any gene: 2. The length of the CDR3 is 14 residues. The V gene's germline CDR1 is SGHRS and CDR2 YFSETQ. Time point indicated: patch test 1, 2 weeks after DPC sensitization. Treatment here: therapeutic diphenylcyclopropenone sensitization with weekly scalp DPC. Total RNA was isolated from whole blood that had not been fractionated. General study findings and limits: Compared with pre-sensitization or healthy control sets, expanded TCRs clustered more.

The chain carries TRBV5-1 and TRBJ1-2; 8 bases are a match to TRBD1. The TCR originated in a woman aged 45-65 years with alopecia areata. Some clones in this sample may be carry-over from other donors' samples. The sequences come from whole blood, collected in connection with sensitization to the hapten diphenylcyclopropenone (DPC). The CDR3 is CASSLQGAHYGYTF. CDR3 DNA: TGCGCCAGCAGCTTGCAGGGGGCTCACTATGGCTACACCTTC.